These 28 T cell receptor beta chains were all obtained from the same sample, sequenced in a study of control samples from healthy donors and cancer patients. The table came from immunoSEQ multiplex PCR; TCRdb's copy has only in-frame clones and leaves some out. The repertoire includes 150,000 or so clones, over 85% of them detected once, and about 5.8% sits in the top ten. Material for sequencing was blood. The receptors were gathered from a man aged 18 to 30 in good health.

CDR3 DNA sequence: TGCGCCAGCAGCCAAGACCCAGACAGAGATGAAAAACTGTTTTTT. It yields the protein CASSQDPDRDEKLFF. V is TRBV4-3 and J is TRBJ1-4, with D possibly being TRBD1 (5 bases). V gave up 0 bases and J gave up 6 bases, with 11 bases separating them. CDR1 LGHNA and CDR2 YSLEER come from the germline V gene. The CDR3 length is 15 residues.

CDR3 loop: CASSSVGGLMAEAFF. CDR3 coding DNA: TGTGCCAGCAGCTCTGTAGGAGGGCTGATGGCTGAAGCTTTCTTT. This chain links TRBV7-2 with TRBJ1-1; unclear D gene. Germline lookup yields CDR1 SGHTA and CDR2 FQGNSA. The CDR3 sequence is 15 residues long. V gave up 4 bases and J gave up 6 bases, with 18 bases separating them. Full variable domain (outside the CDR3, taken from reference TRBV7-2 and TRBJ1-1): GAGVSQSPSNKVTEKGKDVELRCDPISGHTALYWYRQSLGQGLEFLIYFQGNSAPDKSGLPSDRFSAERTGGSVSTLTIQRTQQEDSAVYLCASSSVGGLMAEAFFGQGTRLTVV.

The V and J genes are TRBV30 and TRBJ2-7; 9 nucleotides align to TRBD1. Germline loops: CDR1 GTSNPN, CDR2 SVGIG (reference sequence). Trimming cost V 4 bases and J 2 bases; bases outside gene matches: 6. The CDR3 is 14 amino acids. The CDR3 DNA reads TGTGCCTGGACCTCGGGGGACAGGGCCTACGAGCAGTACTTC. Its translation is CAWTSGDRAYEQYF.

This clone was observed a single time. The chain couples TRBV6-1 to TRBJ2-7; 8 bases are shared with TRBD2. V lost 2 bases and J lost 7; bases outside the gene matches: 16. CDR3 size: 17 residues. Germline V CDR1 and CDR2: MNHNS, SASEGT. The CDR3: CASSERARLAGSREQYF. The CDR3 bases are TGTGCCAGCAGTGAAAGGGCGAGGTTAGCGGGATCTCGGGAGCAGTACTTC.

The rearrangement joins TRBV28 to TRBJ2-3, with 7 bases fitting TRBD1. With 5 bases clipped from V and 2 bases from J, the junction kept 7 bases outside the gene matches. The CDR3 has 15 amino acids. CDR1 MDHEN and CDR2 SYDVKM come from the germline V gene. In nucleotides, the CDR3 is TGTGCCAGCAGTCTCTGGGACAGTACCACAGATACGCAGTATTTT. Translating it yields CASSLWDSTTDTQYF.

The chain links TRBV7-2 to TRBJ1-1; the D gene is possibly TRBD1 (5 bases). V shed 4 bases and J shed 1 base, with 7 bases lying between them. Germline-derived CDR1 and CDR2 are SGHTA and FQGNSA. The CDR3 is 13 amino acids. CDR3 bases: TGTGCCAGCAGCTGGGGGGAGAACACTGAAGCTTTCTTT. It is translated as CASSWGENTEAFF.

The chain joins TRBV19 to TRBJ1-5; D ambiguous. This CDR3 contains 15 residues. Germline CDR1 LNHDA, CDR2 SQIVND (reference sequence). With 0 bases removed from V and 0 bases from J, the gap between germline ends came to 6 bases. As DNA, the CDR3 is TGTGCCAGTAGTATAGATATAGGTAGCAATCAGCCCCAGCATTTT. Translating it yields CASSIDIGSNQPQHF.

The sample holds one count of this clone. The J gene is TRBJ1-1, the V gene TRBV5-6, with D possibly TRBD1 on 5 matching bases. Germline CDR1 is SGHDT and CDR2 is YYEEEE. The CDR3 runs to 15 residues. V was clipped by 3 bases and J by 1 base, with 13 bases between them. The CDR3 protein is CASSSPTQGNTEAFF. In DNA form, the CDR3 reads TGTGCCAGCAGCTCACCGACGCAGGGGAACACTGAAGCTTTCTTT.

The chain is built from TRBV7-8 and TRBJ1-2; no firm D call. The CDR3 has 17 amino acids. Trimming left V 1 base short and J 6 bases short, with 21 bases between. Per germline, CDR1 SGHVS and CDR2 FQNEAQ. DNA for the CDR3: TGTGCCAGCAGCTTAGTGTTGGCCTCATTGCAGAATAATGGCTACACCTTC. It codes for CASSLVLASLQNNGYTF.

The table lists this clone with a count of one. This chain links TRBV18 with TRBJ2-1; 7 nucleotides line up with TRBD2. The CDR3 totals 17 residues. J lost 0 bases, V lost 3 bases, and 8 bases had no gene match. The germline gives CDR1 KGHSH, CDR2 LQKENI. CDR3 bases: TGTGCCAGCTCACCTTCTAGCGGAACACCCTCCTACAATGAGCAGTTCTTC. Translated, it gives CASSPSSGTPSYNEQFF.

This chain joins TRBV27 and TRBJ2-7; D possibly corresponds to TRBD1 (5 bases). The CDR3 loop spans 13 amino acids. Trimming cost V 4 bases and J 4 bases, with 11 bases left between them. CDR1 is MNHEY, CDR2 SMNVEV, per germline (reference sequence). The CDR3 nucleotides read TGTGCCAGCAGTTGGGGCGTCGTGTACGAGCAGTACTTC. This translates into CASSWGVVYEQYF.

The rearrangement uses TRBV12-5 and TRBJ1-3; D is possibly TRBD1 (6 bases). CDR1 LGHNT and CDR2 FRNRAP come from the germline V gene. CDR3 length equals 14 residues. V lost 7 bases and J 4 bases, leaving 14 bases between the germline ends. The CDR3 sequence: CASAKGGAGNTIYF. In DNA, the CDR3 is TGTGCTAGTGCCAAGGGGGGTGCAGGAAACACCATATATTTT.

This clone was observed a few times. The DNA for the CDR3 is TGTGCCTGGAGTGTACTACCAAACACTGAAGCTTTCTTT. It is translated as CAWSVLPNTEAFF. The rearrangement links TRBV30 to TRBJ1-1; unclear D gene. V lost 0 bases and J lost 2, with 7 bases in between. Germline V gene sequence: CDR1 GTSNPN, CDR2 SVGIG (reference sequence). CDR3 length: 13 amino acids.

The V call is TRBV2, the J call TRBJ2-1; 11 positions match TRBD2. V was clipped by 7 bases and J by 6 bases; unmatched bases: 5. Germline V gives CDR1 SNHLY, CDR2 FYNNEI. This CDR3 is 14 amino acids long. The CDR3 DNA reads as TGTGCCAGCATTGGACTAGCGGGCTTCAATGAGCAGTTCTTC. This translates into CASIGLAGFNEQFF. Using reference TRBV2 and TRBJ2-1 for the parts outside the CDR3, the full variable domain is EPEVTQTPSHQVTQMGQEVILRCVPISNHLYFYWYRQILGQKVEFLVSFYNNEISEKSEIFDDQFSVERPDGSNFTLKIRSTKLEDSAMYFCASIGLAGFNEQFFGPGTRLTVL.

On this clone: The same CDR3 is also encoded by other DNA sequences in this sample. This chain uses TRBV3-1 (or the pseudogene TRBV3-2) with TRBJ1-5, with 7 bases matching TRBD1. The V gene end was trimmed by 3 bases and the J gene end by 4 bases; junction bases not matched to a gene: 3. Germline CDR1 LGHDT, CDR2 YNNKEL (reference sequence). This CDR3 has 14 residues. Here the CDR3 reads CASSQGQTNQPQHF. The DNA of the CDR3 is TGTGCCAGCAGCCAGGGACAGACTAATCAGCCCCAGCATTTT.

The chain is built from TRBV12-3 or TRBV12-4 and TRBJ1-5; D is unclear. The V end was cut by 2 bases, the J end by 7 bases, with 6 bases between. The CDR3 runs 12 residues. CDR3 region: CASSLSGQPQHF. Here the CDR3 DNA reads TGTGCCAGCAGTTTAAGTGGGCAGCCCCAGCATTTT.

The chain couples TRBV18 to TRBJ2-1, with TRBD2 identical over 7 bases. The CDR3 has 16 residues. After removal of 3 bases from V and 2 bases from J, the junction contained 7 bases not matched to a gene. CDR1 is KGHSH, CDR2 LQKENI, per germline. The CDR3 sequence: CASSPPSGTPYNEQFF. In DNA, the CDR3 is TGTGCCAGCTCACCGCCTAGCGGCACTCCCTACAATGAGCAGTTCTTC.

This chain joins TRBV6-5 and TRBJ1-6; D is unresolved. This CDR3 comprises 14 residues. CDR1 and CDR2 (germline): MNHEY, SVGAGI. V was pared by 0 bases and J by 7 bases, with 7 bases between. CDR3 loop: CASSYSYENSPLHF. The CDR3 bases are TGTGCCAGCAGTTACTCGTACGAGAATTCACCCCTCCACTTT.

V usage is TRBV5-1 and J usage is TRBJ2-2; 10 bases fit TRBD1. The CDR3 has 16 residues. J was trimmed by 4 bases and V by 0 bases; bases with no gene match: 3. In germline, CDR1 is SGHRS, CDR2 YFSETQ. Here the CDR3 reads CASSLGQGAITGELFF. The CDR3 nucleotides are TGCGCCAGCAGCTTGGGACAGGGGGCTATCACCGGGGAGCTGTTTTTT.

The chain recombines TRBV11-2 with TRBJ2-5, with 11 bases matching TRBD2. The CDR3 length is 15 residues. V was pared by 8 bases and J by 0 bases, with 5 bases of the junction left unmatched. Germline values: CDR1 SGHAT, CDR2 FQNNGV. The CDR3 spells CASSGLAANQETQYF. The CDR3 DNA is TGTGCCAGCTCGGGACTAGCGGCGAACCAAGAGACCCAGTACTTC. Based on the CDR3 plus reference TRBV11-2 and TRBJ2-5, the full variable domain is EAGVAQSPRYKIIEKRQSVAFWCNPISGHATLYWYQQILGQGPKLLIQFQNNGVVDDSQLPKDRFSAERLKGVDSTLKIQPAKLEDSAVYLCASSGLAANQETQYFGPGTRLLVL.

The rearrangement joins TRBV9 to TRBJ2-7; TRBD1 aligns across 10 bases. CDR1 and CDR2 from the germline V gene are SGDLS and YYNGEE. Unmatched junction bases numbered 14, after V lost 1 base and J lost 7 bases. The CDR3 runs 17 residues. The CDR3 loop is CASSVRRQGARVGEQYF. DNA for the CDR3: TGTGCCAGCAGCGTAAGGCGACAGGGGGCGCGGGTAGGGGAGCAGTACTTC.

The chain recombines TRBV6-5 with TRBJ2-5; 7 bases line up with TRBD2. The V segment lost 6 bases and the J segment 4 bases; nucleotides outside the gene matches: 5. This CDR3 region has 13 residues. Germline-derived CDR1 and CDR2 are MNHEY and SVGAGI. The CDR3 region has the DNA TGTGCCAGCAGGATAGCGGGCGGAGAGACCCAGTACTTC. It is translated as CASRIAGGETQYF.

The CDR3 sequence: CASSALREENSNQPQHF. In nucleotides, the CDR3 is TGCGCCAGCAGCGCCCTTCGAGAGGAGAATAGCAATCAGCCCCAGCATTTT. The chain recombines TRBV5-1 with TRBJ1-5; D is undetermined. The CDR3 has 17 residues. Trimming cost V 4 bases and J 0 bases, with 17 bases left between them. Germline CDR1 and CDR2: SGHRS and YFSETQ.

This chain joins TRBV27 and TRBJ2-5; D unclear. CDR3 size: 14 residues. The V end was cut by 1 base, the J end by 4 bases, with 10 bases between. The germline V gene has CDR1 MNHEY and CDR2 SMNVEV (reference sequence). The DNA for the CDR3 is TGTGCCAGCAGTTTATATGGTAGTTCAGAGACCCAGTACTTC. Translating it yields CASSLYGSSETQYF.

The V call is TRBV2, the J call TRBJ2-3, with 11 bases that match TRBD2. The germline CDR1 and CDR2 sequences are SNHLY and FYNNEI. The CDR3 runs to 17 residues. V was pared by 3 bases and J by 2 bases, with 7 bases of the junction left unmatched. This chain's CDR3 is CASSDGVAGGNTDTQYF. The CDR3, as DNA: TGTGCCAGCAGTGATGGGGTAGCGGGGGGGAACACAGATACGCAGTATTTT.

V is TRBV5-4 and J is TRBJ2-7; D unresolved. V was shortened by 0 bases and J by 4 bases, with 8 bases between the two germline ends. The CDR3 has 13 amino acids. Germline V gives CDR1 SGHNT, CDR2 YYREEE (reference sequence). CDR3 bases: TGTGCCAGCAGCTTGGGGGTGGGTTACGAGCAGTACTTC. Its protein is CASSLGVGYEQYF.

This chain's CDR3 is CASSEGAGRLLYEQYF. The CDR3 DNA is TGTGCCAGCAGTGAGGGGGCAGGAAGGCTCCTCTACGAGCAGTACTTC. The chain couples TRBV2 to TRBJ2-7; D might be TRBD1 (6 bases). Germline lookup yields CDR1 SNHLY and CDR2 FYNNEI. The CDR3 has 16 residues. Trimming left V 3 bases short and J 3 bases short, with 18 bases between. The entire variable domain, with the rest obtained from reference TRBV2 and TRBJ2-7, is as follows: EPEVTQTPSHQVTQMGQEVILRCVPISNHLYFYWYRQILGQKVEFLVSFYNNEISEKSEIFDDQFSVERPDGSNFTLKIRSTKLEDSAMYFCASSEGAGRLLYEQYFGPGTRLTVT.

The chain recombines TRBV5-1 with TRBJ1-6, with 9 nucleotides matching TRBD1. After removal of 4 bases from V and 10 bases from J, the junction contained 18 bases not matched to a gene. CDR1 SGHRS and CDR2 YFSETQ come from the germline V gene. The CDR3 spans 18 residues. CDR3 residues: CASSQTTGGMKDGSPLHF. The DNA for the CDR3 is TGCGCCAGCAGCCAAACGACAGGGGGAATGAAGGATGGGTCACCCCTCCACTTT.